This TCR beta chain is drawn from a study of response to subunit inactivated influenza vaccine. Study-wide points: Few new T cells, the authors suggested, are recruited by each seasonal influenza vaccination.

Each CDR3 protein is one row after TCRdb ran MiXCR on the RT-PCR reads. This table holds 560,000 or so distinct CDR3 sequences, under 9% found once. This clonotype came up many times. No antigen is known for it. This CDR3 is built from 19 residues. Per germline, CDR1 MDHEN and CDR2 SYDVKM. V shed 4 bases and J 4 bases; nucleotides not matched to a gene: 13. The chain links TRBV28 to TRBJ2-6; 10 nucleotides agree with TRBD1. The receptor was isolated from a man between 50 and 70 years old who received an inactivated influenza vaccine. The sequences come from PBMCs from blood, collected around 2 years after vaccination. CDR3 sequence (DNA): TGTGCCAGCAGTTCCTCGGACAGGGGGAGGGTGAGAGGGGCCAACGTCCTGACTTTC. This sequence encodes CASSSSDRGRVRGANVLTF.